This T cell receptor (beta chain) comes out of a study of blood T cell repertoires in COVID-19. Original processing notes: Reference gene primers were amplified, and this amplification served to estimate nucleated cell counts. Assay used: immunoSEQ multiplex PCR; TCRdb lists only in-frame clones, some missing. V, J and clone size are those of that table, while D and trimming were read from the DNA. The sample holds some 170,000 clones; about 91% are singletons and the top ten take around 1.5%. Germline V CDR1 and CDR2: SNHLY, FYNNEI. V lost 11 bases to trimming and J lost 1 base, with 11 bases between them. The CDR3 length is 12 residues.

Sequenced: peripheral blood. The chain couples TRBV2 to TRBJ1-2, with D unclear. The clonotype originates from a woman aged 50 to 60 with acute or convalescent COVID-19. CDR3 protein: CALVEDNYGYTF. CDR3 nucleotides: TGTGCCCTAGTAGAGGATAACTATGGCTACACCTTC.